This T cell receptor beta chain came from a study of identifying expanded T cells in peripheral blood. Regarding this clone: Different DNA sequences within this sample yield the same CDR3.

The junction had 6 bases not matched to a gene; V was cut back by 1 base and J by 3 bases. Germline assignment: CDR1 SGHRS and CDR2 YFSETQ. The CDR3 covers 15 residues. The repertoire was sequenced with immunoSEQ multiplex PCR; TCRdb's copy has only in-frame clones and lacks some. Seen here are about 94,000 clones, approximately 85% observed once, and the top ten hold around 6%. The J gene is TRBJ2-7, the V gene TRBV5-1; 8 bases are a match to TRBD1. Sequenced sample: blood. The receptor's source is a person aged 18 to 75 in good health. For the CDR3, the DNA is TGCGCCAGCAGCTTGACGGCAGGGGGCGGCTACGAGCAGTACTTC. Translation: CASSLTAGGGYEQYF.